This T cell receptor beta chain came from a study of blood T cell repertoires in COVID-19. Overall study context: Spain, Italy and the United States supplied samples that represented acute and convalescent COVID-19. Sources were T cells, B-cell-depleted T cells, or PBMCs; the material itself was cDNA or gDNA.

Original analysis: Amplification with reference gene primers provided the estimates of nucleated cell counts. Here immunoSEQ multiplex PCR was the method, and the copy in TCRdb shows in-frame clones only, minus some. V, J and clone size derive from that table, while D and trimming were established from the DNA sequence. Among around 110,000 clones listed, over 75% were seen once. Per the germline V gene, CDR1 is LGHNA and CDR2 is YSLEER. V was clipped by 3 bases and J by 7 bases, with 13 bases between them. The CDR3 runs 13 residues. This TCR came from a human donor with active COVID-19. The donor label of this sample is uncertain. Sequencing was done on a sample of peripheral blood. The V call is TRBV4-3, the J call TRBJ2-7, with D tentatively TRBD1 (6 bases). The CDR3 bases are TGCGCCAGCAGCCATATCCTAGGGGGAGAGCAGTACTTC. Translation gives CASSHILGGEQYF.